The 27 T cell receptor beta chains reported below all come from one sample, sequenced in a study of beta chain features in type 1 diabetes. All of the isolated RNA was reverse transcribed, so expressed TCRB transcripts were sequenced. The assay was immunoSEQ multiplex PCR, and TCRdb's table has in-frame clones only and misses some. The sample has about 220,000 clones; 11% are singletons. The sample taken for sequencing was central memory CD4+ T cells from blood. The receptors come from a man between 18 and 35 years old in good health.

This clone has only a few counts. The rearrangement links TRBV7-7 to TRBJ2-5, with D tentatively TRBD2 (6 bases). The CDR3 is 15 residues long. Germline-derived CDR1 and CDR2 are SSHAT and FNYEAQ (reference sequence). V was pared by 5 bases and J by 5 bases, with 18 bases between. The CDR3 nucleotides are TGTGCCAGCAGCCCGACGCAGACTAGTATGGAGACCCAGTACTTC. Amino acids: CASSPTQTSMETQYF. Drawing the rest from reference TRBV7-7 and TRBJ2-5, the complete variable domain is GAGVSQSPRYKVTKRGQDVTLRCDPISSHATLYWYQQALGQGPEFLTYFNYEAQPDKSGLPSDRFSAERPEGSISTLTIQRTEQRDSAMYRCASSPTQTSMETQYFGPGTRLLVL.

Worth noting for this clone: The junction departs from the called germline gene at one end, perhaps through a read error. The chain recombines TRBV18 with TRBJ2-3; 12 bases match TRBD1. CDR3 length: 15 residues. CDR1 and CDR2 (germline): KGHSH, LQKENI. The CDR3 protein is CASAPGTGGADTQYF. The CDR3, as DNA: TGTGCCAGCGCACCGGGGACAGGGGGCGCCGATACGCAGTATTTT.

This clone was observed a handful of times. The same CDR3 is also encoded by other DNA sequences in this sample. This chain joins TRBV29-1 and TRBJ1-1; D unclear. Germline CDR1 reads SQVTM; CDR2 reads ANQGSEA. CDR3 size: 13 residues. Trimming cost V 6 bases and J 1 base, with 12 bases left between them. CDR3 nucleotides: TGCAGCGTCGAGAAAACAGCGAACACTGAAGCTTTCTTT. Translation gives CSVEKTANTEAFF.

This clone occurred a few times. J is TRBJ2-6 and V is TRBV14; D might be TRBD1 or TRBD2, each matching 5 bases. Germline V gene data show CDR1 as SGHDN and CDR2 as FVKESK. This CDR3 region has 16 residues. The V end lost 1 base, the J end lost 1 base, and 8 bases lay between the germline ends. The CDR3 protein is CASSQARGSGANVLTF. DNA of the CDR3: TGTGCCAGCAGCCAAGCGAGGGGATCTGGGGCCAACGTCCTGACTTTC.

The CDR3 reads CATRGVQNSFVSSGNTIYF. CDR3 in DNA: TGTGCCACCAGGGGGGTCCAAAACAGTTTTGTTTCTTCTGGAAACACCATATATTTT. The chain uses TRBV7-9 and TRBJ1-3, with 7 bases matching TRBD1. The CDR3 has 19 amino acids. Per the germline V gene, CDR1 is SEHNR and CDR2 is FQNEAQ (reference sequence). The V and J ends lost 10 bases and 1 base, in that order; junction bases with no gene match: 22.

This clone is labeled medium-sized. The gene calls are TRBV7-9 and TRBJ2-1; no definite D call. Germline CDR1 and CDR2: SEHNR and FQNEAQ (reference sequence). The V end was cut by 4 bases, the J end by 5 bases, with 12 bases between. The CDR3 is 14 residues long. The CDR3 DNA reads TGTGCCAGCAGCTCGCCGGGCAGAAACAATGAGCAGTTCTTC. Translating gives CASSSPGRNNEQFF.

CDR3 amino acids: CAWSQMEIGHEQYF. The DNA of the CDR3 is TGTGCCTGGAGCCAGATGGAGATTGGGCACGAGCAGTACTTC. V and J are TRBV30 and TRBJ2-7; unclear D gene. Germline V lookup: CDR1 GTSNPN, CDR2 SVGIG (reference sequence). CDR3 length equals 14 residues. V was shortened by 3 bases and J by 5 bases, with 17 bases between the two germline ends. The full variable domain, in which reference TRBV30 and TRBJ2-7 provide the parts outside the CDR3, is SQTIHQWPATLVQPVGSPLSLECTVEGTSNPNLYWYRQAAGRGLQLLFYSVGIGQISSEVPQNLSASRPQDRQFILSSKKLLLSDSGFYLCAWSQMEIGHEQYFGPGTRLTVT.

This clone has a handful of counts. This chain connects TRBV25-1 to TRBJ1-2; 8 bases match TRBD1. V lost 6 bases and J lost 4; bases outside the gene matches: 10. Per germline, CDR1 MGHDK and CDR2 SYGVNS. The CDR3 is 15 amino acids. The CDR3 is CASRGQEEGGYGYTF. The DNA of the CDR3 is TGTGCCAGCAGGGGACAGGAGGAAGGGGGCTATGGCTACACCTTC.

The chain links TRBV30 to TRBJ2-5; D perhaps matches TRBD2 (6 bases). Per the germline V gene, CDR1 is GTSNPN and CDR2 is SVGIG (reference sequence). This CDR3 is built from 13 residues. Between the trimmed V and J ends, which lost 1 base and 2 bases, there was a span of 8 bases. DNA of the CDR3: TGTGCCTGGAGTGCGGGGGTTCAAGAGACCCAGTACTTC. Encoded protein: CAWSAGVQETQYF.

There are a few counts of this clone. The V gene is TRBV7-9, the J gene TRBJ2-5; 7 nucleotides align to TRBD2. The germline V gene has CDR1 SEHNR and CDR2 FQNEAQ (reference sequence). This CDR3 contains 15 residues. After removal of 0 bases from V and 4 bases from J, the junction contained 5 bases not matched to a gene. The CDR3 DNA reads TGTGCCAGCAGCTTAGCGCGGGGGAAGGGAGAGACCCAGTACTTC. The encoded protein is CASSLARGKGETQYF.

This clone turned up a few times. The rearrangement links TRBV5-4 to TRBJ1-1; D not certain. The ends were cut back, 2 bases at V and 0 bases at J, with 5 bases in the middle. The CDR3 totals 13 residues. Looked up from germline, CDR1 is SGHNT and CDR2 is YYREEE (reference sequence). The chain's CDR3 is CASSFNVNTEAFF. The CDR3 DNA sequence: TGTGCCAGCAGCTTCAACGTGAACACTGAAGCTTTCTTT.

This clone was observed a few times. The chain has TRBV7-3 and TRBJ2-1; 8 bases fit TRBD2. The CDR3 covers 13 residues. Germline V CDR1 and CDR2: SGHTA, FQGTGA. Unmatched junction bases numbered 6, after V lost 5 bases and J lost 9 bases. CDR3 sequence: CASSGREGGEQFF. The CDR3 DNA sequence: TGTGCCAGCAGCGGACGGGAGGGAGGTGAGCAGTTCTTC.

The chain recombines TRBV27 with TRBJ2-1, with 11 bases matching TRBD2. This CDR3 is 15 amino acids long. CDR1 and CDR2 from the germline V gene are MNHEY and SMNVEV (reference sequence). V trimming: 5 bases; J trimming: 5 bases; junction bases outside the gene matches: 5. The CDR3 protein is CASSPPGLADNEQFF. The CDR3 DNA sequence: TGTGCCAGCAGTCCCCCGGGACTAGCGGACAATGAGCAGTTCTTC.

V gene TRBV29-1 combines with J gene TRBJ2-7, with 9 bases that match TRBD2. CDR1 and CDR2 from the germline V gene are SQVTM and ANQGSEA. V was pared by 5 bases and J by 0 bases, with 8 bases of the junction left unmatched. The CDR3 length is 15 residues. DNA for the CDR3: TGCAGCGTTCGGAGTAGCGGGAGTGGCTCCTACGAGCAGTACTTC. Residues: CSVRSSGSGSYEQYF.

V and J are TRBV14 and TRBJ2-3; a possible D gene is TRBD2 (6 bases). V lost 5 bases, J lost 6 bases, and 6 bases lay in between. Germline lookup yields CDR1 SGHDN and CDR2 FVKESK. CDR3 length: 11 residues. The CDR3 here is CASSAGDTQYF. The CDR3 region has the DNA TGTGCCAGCAGCGCGGGGGATACGCAGTATTTT.

V usage is TRBV7-9 and J usage is TRBJ2-5; 8 nucleotides align to TRBD1. Losses at the gene ends were 3 bases for V and 2 bases for J; bases not matched to a gene: 5. CDR1 is SEHNR and CDR2 is FQNEAQ in the germline V gene (reference sequence). This CDR3 has 15 residues. The CDR3 DNA reads as TGTGCCAGCAGCTTTCCTACAGGGGGACAAGAGACCCAGTACTTC. It codes for CASSFPTGGQETQYF.

This clone was found a few times. The V call is TRBV27, the J call TRBJ1-4, with a tentative D call TRBD1 (5 bases). This CDR3 is 18 amino acids long. Germline lookup yields CDR1 MNHEY and CDR2 SMNVEV (reference sequence). V dropped 5 bases and J dropped 2 bases, with 21 bases sitting between them. The CDR3 region has the DNA TGTGCCAGCAGTGGGACCATCTGGGTGGGCGACACTAATGAAAAACTGTTTTTT. Amino acid sequence: CASSGTIWVGDTNEKLFF.

This sequence joins TRBV6-1 and TRBJ1-1; D unresolved. Germline V gene sequence: CDR1 MNHNS, CDR2 SASEGT. V was shortened by 4 bases and J by 9 bases, with 15 bases between the two germline ends. The CDR3 loop spans 13 amino acids. The CDR3 here is CASSGNGVAQAFF. As DNA, the CDR3 is TGTGCCAGCAGTGGAAACGGGGTCGCCCAAGCTTTCTTT.

The V call is TRBV9, the J call TRBJ2-7; D not resolved. CDR1 is SGDLS, CDR2 YYNGEE, per germline. Trimming removed 1 base at V and 1 base at J, with 9 bases between. The CDR3 has 14 amino acids. CDR3 sequence: CASSVSSYSYEQYF. The CDR3, as DNA: TGTGCCAGCAGCGTATCGAGCTATTCCTACGAGCAGTACTTC.

Ten or more counts support this clone. The J gene is TRBJ2-7, the V gene TRBV28, with 7 bases fitting TRBD1. This CDR3 comprises 14 residues. Looked up from germline, CDR1 is MDHEN and CDR2 is SYDVKM. Trimming at V came to 8 bases and at J to 2 bases, leaving 9 bases not matched to a gene. The CDR3 bases are TGTGCCAGCTCCTCAACAGACAGGGCCTACGAGCAGTACTTC. This gives the protein CASSSTDRAYEQYF.

The gene calls are TRBV29-1 and TRBJ2-3; 12 bases fit TRBD2. CDR1 is SQVTM, CDR2 ANQGSEA, per germline. The CDR3 covers 15 residues. The V segment lost 7 bases and the J segment 1 base; nucleotides outside the gene matches: 6. CDR3 sequence: CSDILAGGGTDTQYF. Here the CDR3 DNA reads TGCAGCGATATACTAGCGGGAGGAGGCACAGATACGCAGTATTTT.

The genes are TRBV6-5 and TRBJ2-1; no firm D call. The V gene's germline CDR1 is MNHEY and CDR2 SVGAGI. Trimming took 10 bases from V and 8 from J, leaving 12 bases between them. The CDR3 has 11 amino acids. The CDR3 loop is CATRFYDEQFF. CDR3 in DNA: TGTGCCACCAGATTTTACGATGAGCAGTTCTTC.

The chain recombines TRBV5-1 with TRBJ2-2; D might be TRBD2 (6 bases). The V gene's germline CDR1 is SGHRS and CDR2 YFSETQ. The germline V and J ends were trimmed by 4 bases and 2 bases, with 12 bases remaining between them. The CDR3 extends over 15 amino acids. CDR3 loop: CASSPLADNTGELFF. DNA for the CDR3: TGCGCCAGCAGCCCTTTAGCGGACAACACCGGGGAGCTGTTTTTT.

V usage is TRBV5-1 and J usage is TRBJ2-3; the D gene is possibly TRBD2 (6 bases). V was cut by 2 bases and J by 1 base, with 11 bases left in between. The germline V gene has CDR1 SGHRS and CDR2 YFSETQ. This CDR3 is 15 amino acids long. CDR3 sequence (DNA): TGCGCCAGCAGCTTTAGCGGCGCCGGCACAGATACGCAGTATTTT. Translated: CASSFSGAGTDTQYF.

This chain uses TRBV29-1 with TRBJ2-4; tentative D call: TRBD1 (6 bases). The CDR3 has 15 amino acids. Trimming removed 0 bases at V and 4 bases at J, with 13 bases between. Per germline, CDR1 SQVTM and CDR2 ANQGSEA. The CDR3 region has the DNA TGCAGCGTTGAAGATCCAAACAGGGTTAAAAACATTCAGTACTTC. This codes for CSVEDPNRVKNIQYF. The variable domain in full, completed from reference TRBV29-1 and TRBJ2-4, reads SAVISQKPSRDICQRGTSLTIQCQVDSQVTMMFWYRQQPGQSLTLIATANQGSEATYESGFVIDKFPISRPNLTFSTLTVSNMSPEDSSIYLCSVEDPNRVKNIQYFGAGTRLSVL.

This chain links TRBV7-7 with TRBJ2-1; 12 nucleotides line up with TRBD2. Germline CDR1 is SSHAT and CDR2 is FNYEAQ (reference sequence). CDR3 size: 15 residues. The trim removed 5 bases at V and 5 bases at J, leaving 4 bases unmatched. DNA for the CDR3: TGTGCCAGCAGCCAACTAGCGGGAGGCAACAATGAGCAGTTCTTC. Translating it yields CASSQLAGGNNEQFF.

This clone was found a few times. This rearrangement joins TRBV5-1 to TRBJ1-5, with D unresolved. V dropped 0 bases and J dropped 0 bases, with 7 bases sitting between them. CDR1 and CDR2 from the germline V gene are SGHRS and YFSETQ. This CDR3 comprises 15 residues. This CDR3 reads CASSLGVDSNQPQHF. In DNA, the CDR3 is TGCGCCAGCAGCTTGGGTGTGGATAGCAATCAGCCCCAGCATTTT.